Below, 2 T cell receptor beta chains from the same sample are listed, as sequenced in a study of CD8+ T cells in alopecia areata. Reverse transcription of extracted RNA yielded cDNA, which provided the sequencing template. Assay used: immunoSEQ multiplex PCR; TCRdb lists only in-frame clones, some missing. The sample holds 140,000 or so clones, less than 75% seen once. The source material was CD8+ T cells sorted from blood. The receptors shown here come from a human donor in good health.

The CDR3 sequence is CASSHNSGRGYNEQFF. The CDR3 bases are TGTGCCAGCAGCCATAATAGCGGGAGGGGGTACAATGAGCAGTTCTTC. The chain is built from TRBV14 and TRBJ2-1; TRBD2 aligns across 11 bases. Germline V lookup: CDR1 SGHDN, CDR2 FVKESK. With V trimmed by 3 bases and J by 4 bases, 5 bases remained unmatched. The CDR3 runs to 16 residues.

CDR3: CASSQHGPGDSYEQYF. The CDR3 DNA is TGCGCCAGCAGCCAACATGGGCCAGGGGACTCCTACGAGCAGTACTTC. V and J are TRBV4-1 and TRBJ2-7, with a possible D match to TRBD1 (6 bases). V was cut by 2 bases and J by 0 bases, with 14 bases left in between. Germline lookup yields CDR1 MGHRA and CDR2 YSYEKL. The CDR3 consists of 16 residues.